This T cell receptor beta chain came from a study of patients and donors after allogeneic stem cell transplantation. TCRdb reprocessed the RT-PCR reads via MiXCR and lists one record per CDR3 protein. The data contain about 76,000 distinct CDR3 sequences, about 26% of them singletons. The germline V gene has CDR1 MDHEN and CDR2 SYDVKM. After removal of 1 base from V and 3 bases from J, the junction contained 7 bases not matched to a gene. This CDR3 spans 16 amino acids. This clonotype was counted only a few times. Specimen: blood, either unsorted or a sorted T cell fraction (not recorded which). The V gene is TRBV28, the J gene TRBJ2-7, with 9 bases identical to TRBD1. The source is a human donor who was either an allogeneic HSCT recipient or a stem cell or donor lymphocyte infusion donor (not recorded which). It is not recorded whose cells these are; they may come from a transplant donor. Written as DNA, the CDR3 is TGTGCCAGCAGTTTATCCTCGGGGACAGGGTTCTACGAGCAGTACTTC. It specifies CASSLSSGTGFYEQYF.